These 9 T cell receptor beta chains originate from one sample sequenced in a study of blood T cell repertoires in COVID-19. The table came from immunoSEQ multiplex PCR; TCRdb's copy has only in-frame clones and leaves some out. This sample carries 200,000 or so clones, 80% to 90% of them seen once, and the ten largest clones take about 4.5%. Sequencing was performed on peripheral blood. The origin of the receptors is a man aged 45-60 years with acute or convalescent COVID-19.

The rearrangement joins TRBV6-1 to TRBJ1-5, with TRBD1 identical over 7 bases. The germline CDR1 and CDR2 sequences are MNHNS and SASEGT. CDR3 length: 16 residues. V shed 4 bases, J shed 3 bases, and the junction held 9 bases outside the gene matches. The CDR3 loop reads CASSAVGTASNQPQHF. DNA of the CDR3: TGTGCCAGCAGTGCCGTTGGGACAGCCTCCAATCAGCCCCAGCATTTT.

The J gene is TRBJ2-1, the V gene TRBV4-1; TRBD2 agrees at 8 bases. Germline assignment: CDR1 MGHRA and CDR2 YSYEKL. Losses at the gene ends were 2 bases for V and 7 bases for J; bases not matched to a gene: 10. CDR3 length: 16 residues. Here the CDR3 DNA reads TGCGCCAGCAGCCAAAGACTAAGGAGCGGGGGTAATGAGCAGTTCTTC. This codes for CASSQRLRSGGNEQFF.

The genes are TRBV18 and TRBJ1-2; D unclear. The germline CDR1 and CDR2 sequences are KGHSH and LQKENI. This CDR3 is 14 amino acids long. With 3 bases removed from V and 1 base from J, the gap between germline ends came to 9 bases. This CDR3 reads CASSPGEFNYGYTF. CDR3 in DNA: TGTGCCAGCTCACCCGGAGAATTTAACTATGGCTACACCTTC.

The chain carries TRBV7-9 and TRBJ2-5; 7 bases agree with TRBD1. Germline CDR1 SEHNR, CDR2 FQNEAQ (reference sequence). The ends lost 4 bases at V and 5 bases at J; junction bases unmatched: 10. This CDR3 spans 15 amino acids. CDR3 DNA sequence: TGTGCCAGCAGCTGGAGAATGACAGGGCTGGAGACCCAGTACTTC. Amino acid sequence: CASSWRMTGLETQYF. The variable domain in full, with the rest retrieved from reference TRBV7-9 and TRBJ2-5, is DTGVSQNPRHKITKRGQNVTFRCDPISEHNRLYWYRQTLGQGPEFLTYFQNEAQLEKSRLLSDRFSAERPKGSFSTLEIQRTEQGDSAMYLCASSWRMTGLETQYFGPGTRLLVL.

A few counts support this clone. V gene TRBV3-1 (or the pseudogene TRBV3-2) combines with J gene TRBJ1-2; 7 positions agree with TRBD1. With V trimmed by 8 bases and J by 0 bases, 9 bases remained unmatched. The CDR3 has 15 residues. Germline CDR1 and CDR2: LGHDT and YNNKEL (reference sequence). The CDR3, as DNA: TGTGCCAGCCGGGACAGCAGTCTCGCTAACTATGGCTACACCTTC. Translating gives CASRDSSLANYGYTF.

This chain uses TRBV6-5 with TRBJ1-2, with 7 nucleotides matching TRBD1. The CDR3 is 15 residues long. J was trimmed by 4 bases and V by 6 bases; bases with no gene match: 11. Germline loops: CDR1 MNHEY, CDR2 SVGAGI. The CDR3 nucleotides are TGTGCCAGCAGCCCGACAGGGTCCCGAGGCTATGGCTACACCTTC. Translation gives CASSPTGSRGYGYTF.

This sequence joins TRBV5-1 and TRBJ2-6; TRBD2 is a possible D gene (6 bases). Looked up from germline, CDR1 is SGHRS and CDR2 is YFSETQ. The CDR3 contains 15 residues. Trimming left V 4 bases short and J 4 bases short, with 12 bases between. The chain's CDR3 is CASSRDSGGANVLTF. The CDR3 nucleotides read TGCGCCAGCAGCAGAGATAGCGGAGGGGCCAACGTCCTGACTTTC.

The chain has TRBV6-5 and TRBJ1-1, with 8 bases aligning to TRBD1. The germline V gene encodes CDR1 MNHEY and CDR2 SVGAGI. This CDR3 comprises 14 residues. V was clipped by 5 bases and J by 4 bases; unmatched bases: 6. Here the CDR3 DNA reads TGTGCCAGCAGTATACCGGACAGGGTCACTGAAGCTTTCTTT. Its translation is CASSIPDRVTEAFF.

The chain uses TRBV6-5 and TRBJ1-2; TRBD1 aligns across 8 bases. This CDR3 comprises 14 residues. Losses at the gene ends were 6 bases for V and 3 bases for J; bases not matched to a gene: 6. Germline values: CDR1 MNHEY, CDR2 SVGAGI. The CDR3 loop is CASRRPDRDYGYTF. CDR3 in DNA: TGTGCCAGCAGGCGCCCGGACAGGGACTATGGCTACACCTTC.